The entry that follows covers one T cell receptor (beta chain) sequence. Its specificity is not known. The sample comes from a study of T cell responses to AZD1222 COVID-19 vaccine. The study, taken as a whole, reports: Reportedly, close to half of spike-specific TCRs are directed against unmutated variant regions.

Deletions cut 5 bases from V and 2 bases from J, with 10 bases between. The CDR3 is made up of 13 amino acids. The germline V gene encodes CDR1 MNHEY and CDR2 SVGEGT. Using immunoSEQ multiplex PCR, the repertoire was profiled, and TCRdb retains in-frame clones only, with some absent. This repertoire shows 130,000 or so clones, about 90% found once; its top ten account for over 0.95%. The material sequenced was peripheral blood, taken on day 0 of AZD1222 vaccination. This chain uses TRBV6-2 or TRBV6-3 with TRBJ2-7, with a tentative D call TRBD2 (6 bases). The sequence was obtained from an adult in good health. The CDR3 region has the DNA TGTGCCAGCAGTCGGGCGGGACCCTACGAGCAGTACTTC. This sequence encodes CASSRAGPYEQYF.